The TCR beta chain under discussion was sequenced for a study of Graves' ophthalmopathy and Graves' hyperthyroidism. The CDR3 is made up of 12 amino acids. Germline V CDR1 and CDR2: DFQATT, SNEGSKA (reference sequence). Deletions cut 6 bases from V and 1 base from J, with 9 bases between. Scientists amplified the TCR beta CDR3 regions from RNA transcripts. HTBI primers were employed in first-round RT-PCR, then a second-round multiplex PCR followed. TCRdb reanalysed the multiplex PCR reads using MiXCR and keeps one entry per CDR3 protein. This sample carries 300,000 or so distinct CDR3 sequences, roughly 15% of them seen once, and the ten largest clones take about 12%. This clonotype was recorded many times.

The rearrangement uses TRBV20-1 and TRBJ2-5; maybe TRBD2 (5 bases). The clonotype was recovered from an adult man with Graves' ophthalmopathy. The sequenced sample consisted of peripheral blood. The DNA for the CDR3 is TGCAGTGCCCTGGGAGTCCAAGAGACCCAGTACTTC. It encodes CSALGVQETQYF.